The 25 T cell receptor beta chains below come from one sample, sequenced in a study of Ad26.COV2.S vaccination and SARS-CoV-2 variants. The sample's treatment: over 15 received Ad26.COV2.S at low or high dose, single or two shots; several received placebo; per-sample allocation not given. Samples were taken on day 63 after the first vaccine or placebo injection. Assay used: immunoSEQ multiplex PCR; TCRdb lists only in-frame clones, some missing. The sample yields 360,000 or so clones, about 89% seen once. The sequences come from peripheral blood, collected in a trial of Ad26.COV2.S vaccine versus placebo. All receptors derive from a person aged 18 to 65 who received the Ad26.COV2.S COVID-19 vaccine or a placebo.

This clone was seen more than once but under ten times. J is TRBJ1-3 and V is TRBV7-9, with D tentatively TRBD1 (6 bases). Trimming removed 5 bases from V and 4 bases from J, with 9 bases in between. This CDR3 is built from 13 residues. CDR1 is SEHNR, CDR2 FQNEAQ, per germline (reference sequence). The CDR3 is CASSPGQGNTIYF. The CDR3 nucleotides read TGTGCCAGCAGCCCAGGACAGGGAAACACCATATATTTT. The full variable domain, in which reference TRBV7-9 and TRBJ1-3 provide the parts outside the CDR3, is DTGVSQNPRHKITKRGQNVTFRCDPISEHNRLYWYRQTLGQGPEFLTYFQNEAQLEKSRLLSDRFSAERPKGSFSTLEIQRTEQGDSAMYLCASSPGQGNTIYFGEGSWLTVV.

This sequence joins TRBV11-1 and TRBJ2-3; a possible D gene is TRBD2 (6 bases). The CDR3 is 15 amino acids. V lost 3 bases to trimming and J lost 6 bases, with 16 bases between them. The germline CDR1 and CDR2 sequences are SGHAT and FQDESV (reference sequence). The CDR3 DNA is TGTGCCAGCAGCTTGGGAGGCAAGGAATTGGATACGCAGTATTTT. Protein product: CASSLGGKELDTQYF.

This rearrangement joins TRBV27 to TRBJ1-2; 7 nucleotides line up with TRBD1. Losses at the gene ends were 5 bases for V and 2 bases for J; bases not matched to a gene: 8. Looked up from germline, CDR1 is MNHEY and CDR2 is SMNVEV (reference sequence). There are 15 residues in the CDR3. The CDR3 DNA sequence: TGTGCCAGCAGTCCCCGGACAGGTGTCAACTATGGCTACACCTTC. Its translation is CASSPRTGVNYGYTF.

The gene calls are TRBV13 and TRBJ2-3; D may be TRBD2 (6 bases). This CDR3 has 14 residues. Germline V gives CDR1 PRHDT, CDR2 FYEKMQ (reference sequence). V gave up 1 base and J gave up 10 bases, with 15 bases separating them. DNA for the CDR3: TGTGCCAGCAGCTTAGAGGATGGGACTCAATCGCAGTATTTT. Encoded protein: CASSLEDGTQSQYF.

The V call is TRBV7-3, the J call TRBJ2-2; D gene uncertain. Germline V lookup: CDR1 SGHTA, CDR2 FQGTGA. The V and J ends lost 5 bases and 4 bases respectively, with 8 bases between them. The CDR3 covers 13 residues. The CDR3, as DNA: TGTGCCAGCAGCCAGGCCGCCACCGGGGAGCTGTTTTTT. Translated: CASSQAATGELFF.

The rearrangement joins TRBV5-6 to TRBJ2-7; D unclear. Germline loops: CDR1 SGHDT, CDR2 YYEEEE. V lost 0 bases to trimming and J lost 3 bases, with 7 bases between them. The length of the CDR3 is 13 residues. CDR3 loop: CASSLGLRYEQYF. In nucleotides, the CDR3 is TGTGCCAGCAGCTTGGGGCTTCGCTACGAGCAGTACTTC.

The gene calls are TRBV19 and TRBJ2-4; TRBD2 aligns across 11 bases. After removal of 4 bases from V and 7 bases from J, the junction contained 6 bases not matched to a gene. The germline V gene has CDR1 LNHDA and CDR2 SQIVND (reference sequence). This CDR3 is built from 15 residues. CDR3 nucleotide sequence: TGTGCCAGTAGTACTCGACTAGCGGGAATGAACATTCAGTACTTC. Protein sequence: CASSTRLAGMNIQYF.

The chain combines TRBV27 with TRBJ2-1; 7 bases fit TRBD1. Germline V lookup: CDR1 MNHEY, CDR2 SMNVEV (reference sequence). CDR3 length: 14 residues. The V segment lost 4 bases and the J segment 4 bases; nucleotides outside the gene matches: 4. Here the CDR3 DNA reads TGTGCCAGCAGTTGGGGGACAGCATACAATGAGCAGTTCTTC. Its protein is CASSWGTAYNEQFF.

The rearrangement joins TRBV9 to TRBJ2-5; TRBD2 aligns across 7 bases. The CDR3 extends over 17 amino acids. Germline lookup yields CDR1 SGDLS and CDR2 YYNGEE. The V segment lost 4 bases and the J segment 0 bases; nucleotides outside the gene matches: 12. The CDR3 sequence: CASSSRTGGRDQETQYF. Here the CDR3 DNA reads TGTGCCAGCAGCAGCCGTACGGGGGGACGAGACCAAGAGACCCAGTACTTC.

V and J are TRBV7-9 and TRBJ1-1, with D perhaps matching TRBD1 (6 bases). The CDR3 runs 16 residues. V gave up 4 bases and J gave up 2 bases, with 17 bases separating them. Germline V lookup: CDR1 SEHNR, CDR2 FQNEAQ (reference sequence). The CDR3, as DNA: TGTGCCAGCAGCTCAAGCCGACAGGTAAAAAACACTGAAGCTTTCTTT. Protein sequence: CASSSSRQVKNTEAFF. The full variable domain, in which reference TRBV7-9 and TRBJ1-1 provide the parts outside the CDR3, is DTGVSQNPRHKITKRGQNVTFRCDPISEHNRLYWYRQTLGQGPEFLTYFQNEAQLEKSRLLSDRFSAERPKGSFSTLEIQRTEQGDSAMYLCASSSSRQVKNTEAFFGQGTRLTVV.

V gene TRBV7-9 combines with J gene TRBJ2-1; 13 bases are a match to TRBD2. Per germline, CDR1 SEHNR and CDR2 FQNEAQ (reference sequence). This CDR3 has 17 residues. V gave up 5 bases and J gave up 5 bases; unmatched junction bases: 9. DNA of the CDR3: TGTGCCAGCAGCGAACTAGCGGGAGGGCCGAGGCACAATGAGCAGTTCTTC. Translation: CASSELAGGPRHNEQFF.

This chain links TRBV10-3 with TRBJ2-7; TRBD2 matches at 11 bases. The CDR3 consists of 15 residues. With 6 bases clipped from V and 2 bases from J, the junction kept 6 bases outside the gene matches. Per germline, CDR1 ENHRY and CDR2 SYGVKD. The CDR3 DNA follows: TGTGCCATCAGCCAGACTAGCGGGGCTACCTACGAGCAGTACTTC. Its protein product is CAISQTSGATYEQYF.

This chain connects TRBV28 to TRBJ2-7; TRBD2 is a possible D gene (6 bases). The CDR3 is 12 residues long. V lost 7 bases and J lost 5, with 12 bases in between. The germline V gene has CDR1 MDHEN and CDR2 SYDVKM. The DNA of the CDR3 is TGTGCCAGCAATCAGAGGGAGGACGAGCAGTACTTC. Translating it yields CASNQREDEQYF. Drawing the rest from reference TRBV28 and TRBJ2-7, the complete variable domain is DVKVTQSSRYLVKRTGEKVFLECVQDMDHENMFWYRQDPGLGLRLIYFSYDVKMKEKGDIPEGYSVSREKKERFSLILESASTNQTSMYLCASNQREDEQYFGPGTRLTVT.

The CDR3 DNA reads TGCGCCAGCAGTCAAGCCGGGCGGGAGGCCCTCGACGAGCAGTACTTC. Translated: CASSQAGREALDEQYF. V usage is TRBV23-1 and J usage is TRBJ2-7, with 8 nucleotides matching TRBD2. TRBV23-1 is an open reading frame whose function is uncertain. V shed 2 bases and J 5 bases; nucleotides not matched to a gene: 11. This CDR3 comprises 16 residues.

Here the CDR3 reads CAIRGLVNNEQFF. CDR3 sequence (DNA): TGTGCCATCAGAGGACTAGTAAACAATGAGCAGTTCTTC. J is TRBJ2-1 and V is TRBV10-3; TRBD2 matches 7 bases. CDR1 is ENHRY, CDR2 SYGVKD, per germline. CDR3 length equals 13 residues. The junction had 4 bases not matched to a gene; V was cut back by 6 bases and J by 5 bases.

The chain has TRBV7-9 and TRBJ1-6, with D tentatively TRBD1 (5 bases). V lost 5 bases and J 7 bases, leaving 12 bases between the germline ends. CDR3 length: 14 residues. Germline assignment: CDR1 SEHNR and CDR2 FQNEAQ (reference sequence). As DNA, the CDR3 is TGTGCCAGCAGCATCGGGACGTTGAATTCACCCCTCCACTTT. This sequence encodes CASSIGTLNSPLHF. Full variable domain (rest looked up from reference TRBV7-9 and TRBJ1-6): DTGVSQNPRHKITKRGQNVTFRCDPISEHNRLYWYRQTLGQGPEFLTYFQNEAQLEKSRLLSDRFSAERPKGSFSTLEIQRTEQGDSAMYLCASSIGTLNSPLHFGNGTRLTVT.

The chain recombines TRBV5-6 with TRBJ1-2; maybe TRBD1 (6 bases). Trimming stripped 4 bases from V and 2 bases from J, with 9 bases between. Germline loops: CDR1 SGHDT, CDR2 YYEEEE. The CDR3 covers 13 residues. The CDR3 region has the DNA TGTGCCAGCAGCAAAGGACAGAACTATGGCTACACCTTC. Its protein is CASSKGQNYGYTF.

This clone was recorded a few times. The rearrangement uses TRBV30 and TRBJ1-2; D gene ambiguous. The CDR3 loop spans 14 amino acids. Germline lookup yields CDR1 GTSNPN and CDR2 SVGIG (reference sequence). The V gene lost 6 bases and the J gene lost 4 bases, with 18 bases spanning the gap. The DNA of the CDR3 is TGTGCCTGCCACCGTCGGGCAGCTGCCTATGGCTACACCTTC. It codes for CACHRRAAAYGYTF.

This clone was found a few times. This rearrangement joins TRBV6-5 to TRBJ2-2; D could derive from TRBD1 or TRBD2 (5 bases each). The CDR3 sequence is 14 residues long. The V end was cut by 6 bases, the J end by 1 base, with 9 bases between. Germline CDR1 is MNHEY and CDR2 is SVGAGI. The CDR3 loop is CASRADMNTGELFF. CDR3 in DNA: TGTGCCAGCAGAGCGGACATGAACACCGGGGAGCTGTTTTTT.

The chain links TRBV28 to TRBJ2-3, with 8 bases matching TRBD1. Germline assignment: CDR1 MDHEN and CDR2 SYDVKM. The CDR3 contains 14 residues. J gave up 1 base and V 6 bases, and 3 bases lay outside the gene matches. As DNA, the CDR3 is TGTGCCAGCAGATCGGACAGGGGCACAGATACGCAGTATTTT. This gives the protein CASRSDRGTDTQYF.

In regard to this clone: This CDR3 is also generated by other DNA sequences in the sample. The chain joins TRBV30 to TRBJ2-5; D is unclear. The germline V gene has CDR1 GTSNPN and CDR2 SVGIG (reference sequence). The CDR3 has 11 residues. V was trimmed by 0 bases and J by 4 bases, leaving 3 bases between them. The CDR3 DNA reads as TGTGCCTGGAGTGTAAGAGAGACCCAGTACTTC. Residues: CAWSVRETQYF. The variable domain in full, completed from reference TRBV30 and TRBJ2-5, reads SQTIHQWPATLVQPVGSPLSLECTVEGTSNPNLYWYRQAAGRGLQLLFYSVGIGQISSEVPQNLSASRPQDRQFILSSKKLLLSDSGFYLCAWSVRETQYFGPGTRLLVL.

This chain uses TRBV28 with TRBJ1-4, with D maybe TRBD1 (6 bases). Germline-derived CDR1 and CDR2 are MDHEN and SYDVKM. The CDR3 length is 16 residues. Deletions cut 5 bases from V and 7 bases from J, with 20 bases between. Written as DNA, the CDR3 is TGTGCCAGCAGTACTACCATAGAACGGGGGCCTGAAAAACTGTTTTTT. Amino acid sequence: CASSTTIERGPEKLFF. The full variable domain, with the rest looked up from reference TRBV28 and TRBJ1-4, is DVKVTQSSRYLVKRTGEKVFLECVQDMDHENMFWYRQDPGLGLRLIYFSYDVKMKEKGDIPEGYSVSREKKERFSLILESASTNQTSMYLCASSTTIERGPEKLFFGSGTQLSVL.

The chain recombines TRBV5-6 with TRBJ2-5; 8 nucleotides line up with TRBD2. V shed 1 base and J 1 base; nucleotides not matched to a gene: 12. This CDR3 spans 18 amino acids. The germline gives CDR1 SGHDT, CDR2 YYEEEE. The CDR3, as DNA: TGTGCCAGCAGCTTGTTCGGTTCGGCGGGAGGTATCCAAGAGACCCAGTACTTC. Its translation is CASSLFGSAGGIQETQYF. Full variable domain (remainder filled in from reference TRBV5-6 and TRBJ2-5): DAGVTQSPTHLIKTRGQQVTLRCSPKSGHDTVSWYQQALGQGPQFIFQYYEEEERQRGNFPDRFSGHQFPNYSSELNVNALLLGDSALYLCASSLFGSAGGIQETQYFGPGTRLLVL.

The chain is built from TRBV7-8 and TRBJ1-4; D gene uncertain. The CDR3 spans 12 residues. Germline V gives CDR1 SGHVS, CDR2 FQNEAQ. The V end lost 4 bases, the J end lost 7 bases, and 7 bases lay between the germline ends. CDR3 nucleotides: TGTGCCAGCAGCTACCCCCTTGAAAAACTGTTTTTT. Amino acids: CASSYPLEKLFF.

CDR3 coding DNA: TGTGCCACCAGCAAGCTAGCGGGAGGCTCCTACGAGCAGTACTTC. Encoded protein: CATSKLAGGSYEQYF. This chain joins TRBV15 and TRBJ2-7; 11 positions agree with TRBD2. The CDR3 runs to 15 residues. Trimming cost V 4 bases and J 0 bases; bases outside gene matches: 2. CDR1 and CDR2 from the germline V gene are LNHNV and YYDKDF (reference sequence).